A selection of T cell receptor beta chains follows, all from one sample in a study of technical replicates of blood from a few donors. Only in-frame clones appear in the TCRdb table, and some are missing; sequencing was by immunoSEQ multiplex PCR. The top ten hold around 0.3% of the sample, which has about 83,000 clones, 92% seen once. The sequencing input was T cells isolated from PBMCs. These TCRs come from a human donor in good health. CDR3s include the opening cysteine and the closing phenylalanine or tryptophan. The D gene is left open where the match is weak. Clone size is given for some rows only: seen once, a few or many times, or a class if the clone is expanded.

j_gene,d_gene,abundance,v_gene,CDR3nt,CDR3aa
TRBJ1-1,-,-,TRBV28,TGTGCCAGCAGTTCTGCAGGGGCGTGGACTGAAGCTTTCTTT,CASSSAGAWTEAFF
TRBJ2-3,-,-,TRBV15,TGTGCCACCAGCAGAGACGGGAGAATAGATACGCAGTATTTT,CATSRDGRIDTQYF
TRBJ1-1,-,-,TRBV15,TGTGCCACCAGCAGACGGAATAGGGAGGCGGAAGCTTTCTTT,CATSRRNREAEAFF
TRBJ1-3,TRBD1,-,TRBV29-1,TGCAGCGTTGGAGGGACAGTAGGTAACACCATATATTTT,CSVGGTVGNTIYF
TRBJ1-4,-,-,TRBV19,TGTGCCAGTAAGCCGGTTTTGGGCGAAAAACTGTTTTTT,CASKPVLGEKLFF
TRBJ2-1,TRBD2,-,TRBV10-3,TGTGCCATCAGTCAGCGGGGGTCTCCCTGGCACAATGAGCAGTTCTTC,CAISQRGSPWHNEQFF
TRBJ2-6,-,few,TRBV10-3,TGTGCCATCGGGGCAACTGGGGCCAACGTCCTGACTTTC,CAIGATGANVLTF
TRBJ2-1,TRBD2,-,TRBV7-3,TGTGCCAGCAGAACTAGCGGGGGGGCCGTTGAGCAGTTCTTC,CASRTSGGAVEQFF
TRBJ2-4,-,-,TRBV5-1,TGCGCCAGCAGCCCCCTAAACAGGGATGGGAACATTCAGTACTTC,CASSPLNRDGNIQYF
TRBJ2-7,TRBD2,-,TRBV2,TGTGCCAGCAGTGAAGGTAGCGGGGCCACCTACGAGCAGTACTTC,CASSEGSGATYEQYF
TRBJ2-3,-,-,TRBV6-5,TGTGCCAGCAGTTACCAGTATATTACAGATACGCAGTATTTT,CASSYQYITDTQYF
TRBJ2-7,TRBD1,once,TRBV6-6,TGTGCCAGCAGCGACCGGGGGGACAGGGGGTACGAGCAGTACTTC,CASSDRGDRGYEQYF
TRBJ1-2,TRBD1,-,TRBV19,TGTGCCAGTAGTGTCGGCACGGGACAGAGCTATGGCTACACCTTC,CASSVGTGQSYGYTF
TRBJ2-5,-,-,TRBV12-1,TGTGCCAGCAGCTGGGGACTAGCGGGAGATGGGCAAGAGACCCAGTACTTC,CASSWGLAGDGQETQYF
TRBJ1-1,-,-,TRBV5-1,TGCGCCAGCAGCTTGGATCCCGGGACAGAAGCTTTCTTT,CASSLDPGTEAFF
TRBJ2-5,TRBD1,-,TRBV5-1,TGCGCCAGCAGCCTAGAGACAGGGGTGCAAGAGACCCAGTACTTC,CASSLETGVQETQYF
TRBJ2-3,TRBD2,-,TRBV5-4,TGTGCCAGCAGCCGGATCGGACTAGGCAGTCCAGATACGCAGTATTTT,CASSRIGLGSPDTQYF
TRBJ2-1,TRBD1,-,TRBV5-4,TGTGCCAGCAGCGTTGACAGGGGGTCCTACAATGAGCAGTTCTTC,CASSVDRGSYNEQFF
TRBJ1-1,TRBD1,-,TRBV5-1,TGCGCCAGCAGCTTGCATATTGTCCCGGGACAGGGAACGGACACTGAAGCTTTCTTT,CASSLHIVPGQGTDTEAFF
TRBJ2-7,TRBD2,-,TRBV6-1,TGTGCCAGCAGTGCGGGGGGGGGTTGGAACGAGCAGTACTTC,CASSAGGGWNEQYF
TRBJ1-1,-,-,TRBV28,TGTGCCAGCAGGTCGGCAGGGCTCAACACTGAAGCTTTCTTT,CASRSAGLNTEAFF
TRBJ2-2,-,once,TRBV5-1,TGCGCCAGCAGCTGGCACAAGAACACCGGGGAGCTGTTTTTT,CASSWHKNTGELFF
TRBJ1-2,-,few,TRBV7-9,TGTGCCAGCAGCCCTCGGGACAAGACTAACTATGGCTACACCTTC,CASSPRDKTNYGYTF
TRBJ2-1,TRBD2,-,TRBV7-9,TGTGCCAGCAGCACCGCTAGCGGGAGAGGGAATGAGCAGTTCTTC,CASSTASGRGNEQFF
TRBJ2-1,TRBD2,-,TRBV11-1,TGTGCCAGCAGCTTAGAGCTAGCGGGAGGCTCCGATGAGCAGTTCTTC,CASSLELAGGSDEQFF
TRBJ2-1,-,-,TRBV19,TGTGCCAGTAGTGTCCGGGACTACAATGAGCAGTTCTTC,CASSVRDYNEQFF
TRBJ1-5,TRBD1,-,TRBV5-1,TGCGCCAGCAGCTTGGCAGGGGGCAGGCAGCCCCAGCATTTT,CASSLAGGRQPQHF
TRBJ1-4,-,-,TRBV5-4,TGTGCCAGCAGCTCCAAGGAGGGAGGTAATGAAAAACTGTTTTTT,CASSSKEGGNEKLFF
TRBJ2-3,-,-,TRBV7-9,TGTGCCAGCAGCTATCCCGACAGGGATACGCAGTATTTT,CASSYPDRDTQYF
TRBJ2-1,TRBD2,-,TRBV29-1,TGCAGCGTTGGGGGAAGGGCGGGAGGAAAGATAAGCTCCTACAATGAGCAGTTCTTC,CSVGGRAGGKISSYNEQFF
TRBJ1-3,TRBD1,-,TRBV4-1,TGCGCCAGCAGCCCCAAACGAACAGGGGGCAAGGGAAACACCATATATTTT,CASSPKRTGGKGNTIYF
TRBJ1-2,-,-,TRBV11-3,TGTGCCAGCAGCCCCCCGGACAATAACTATGGCTACACCTTC,CASSPPDNNYGYTF
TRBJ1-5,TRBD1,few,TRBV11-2,TGTGCCAGCAGGCCTACCGGGACAGGGCAGCCCCAGCATTTT,CASRPTGTGQPQHF
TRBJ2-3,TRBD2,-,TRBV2,TGTGCCAGCATTCGCCTAGCGGTTCGTTGGGGAAAGAGCACAGATACGCAGTATTTT,CASIRLAVRWGKSTDTQYF
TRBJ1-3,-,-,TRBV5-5,TGTGCCAGCAGCTCCCGCAGGGAAAGCTCTGGAAACACCATATATTTT,CASSSRRESSGNTIYF
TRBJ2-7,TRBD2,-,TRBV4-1,TGCGCCAGCAGCCAAGTTAGCGGGGGGGAAGACGAGCAGTACTTC,CASSQVSGGEDEQYF
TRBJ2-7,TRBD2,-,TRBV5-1,TGCGCCAGCAGCTTTAACGGGGGGGTGTACGAGCAGTACTTC,CASSFNGGVYEQYF
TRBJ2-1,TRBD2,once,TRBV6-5,TGTGCCAGCAGTCTACTAGCGGGGGACTACAATGAGCAGTTCTTC,CASSLLAGDYNEQFF
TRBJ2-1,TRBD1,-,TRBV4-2,TGTGCCAGCAGCCTAAGGAACAGGGGTCCGGATGAGCAGTTCTTC,CASSLRNRGPDEQFF
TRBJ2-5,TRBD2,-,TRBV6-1,TGTGCCAGCCCGGGGGGGAACGGGAGGTGGGAGACCCAGTACTTC,CASPGGNGRWETQYF
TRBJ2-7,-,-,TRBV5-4,TGTGCCAGCAGCATTCACCCGACAGGCCCTATCTACGAGCAGTACTTC,CASSIHPTGPIYEQYF
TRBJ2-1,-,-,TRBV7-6,TGTGCCAGCAGCCTTCGCCCGGGGGATGAGCAGTTCTTC,CASSLRPGDEQFF
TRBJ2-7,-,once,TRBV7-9,TGTGCCAGCAGCCCCTCTCTCTCCTACGAGCAGTACTTC,CASSPSLSYEQYF
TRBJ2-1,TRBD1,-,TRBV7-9,TGTGCCAGCAGCTCCCGGGACAGAGACAATGAGCAGTTCTTC,CASSSRDRDNEQFF
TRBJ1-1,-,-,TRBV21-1,TGTGCCAGCAGCAAAGAGGTGAGGGATGCTTTCTTT,CASSKEVRDAFF
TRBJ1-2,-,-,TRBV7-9,TGTGCCAGCAGCAACACGGGAAACGGCTACACCTTC,CASSNTGNGYTF
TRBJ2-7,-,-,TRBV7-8,TGTGCCAGTCGGGGGACGGAGGCCCGGGACGAGCAGTACTTC,CASRGTEARDEQYF
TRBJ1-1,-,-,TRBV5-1,TGCGCCAGCAGCTCACAAACACCGCCGAACACTGAAGCTTTCTTT,CASSSQTPPNTEAFF
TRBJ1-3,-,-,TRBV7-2,TGTGCCAGCAGCTTAGGGACAGCTGGAAACACCATATATTTT,CASSLGTAGNTIYF
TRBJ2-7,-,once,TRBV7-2,TGTGCCAGCAGCCCGACTACCGGGGGATACGAGCAGTACTTC,CASSPTTGGYEQYF
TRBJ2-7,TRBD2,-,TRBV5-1,TGCGCCAGCACCCGGGGACTAGCGGACTACGAGCAGTACTTC,CASTRGLADYEQYF
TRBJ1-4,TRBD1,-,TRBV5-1,TGCGCCAGCCAAACGGGACAGACTAATGAAAAACTGTTTTTT,CASQTGQTNEKLFF
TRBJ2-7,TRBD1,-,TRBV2,TGTGCCAGCAGTGTGCAGGACAGGGACTACGAGCAGTACTTC,CASSVQDRDYEQYF
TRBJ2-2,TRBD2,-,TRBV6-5,TGTGCCAGCTGCCGGGACTACACGAACACCGGGGAGCTGTTTTTT,CASCRDYTNTGELFF
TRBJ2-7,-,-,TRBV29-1,TGCAGCGTACAACCGGGGGGCCACGAGCAGTACTTC,CSVQPGGHEQYF
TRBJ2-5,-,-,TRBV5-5,TGTGCCAGCAGCCCCGGGTGGGGGGAAGAGACCCAGTACTTC,CASSPGWGEETQYF
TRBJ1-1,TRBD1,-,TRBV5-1,TGCGCCAGCAGCTTAATGACAGGGGAGGGGAACACTGAAGCTTTCTTT,CASSLMTGEGNTEAFF